Listed here are 9 T cell receptor beta chains from one sample, sequenced in a study of blood T cells in healthy people across ages. The use of a sample-barcoded 5' primer and a J-beta primer mix characterized a second PCR of about 7 to 12 cycles. TCRdb used MiXCR to reprocess the 5' RACE reads, holding one entry per CDR3 protein. The sample includes over a million distinct CDR3 sequences, roughly 40% of them seen just once. The sequenced sample consisted of blood. These receptors originate from a woman between 18 and 29 years old in good health.

This clonotype was picked up a small number of times. The V gene is TRBV4-2, the J gene TRBJ1-2; 11 bases fit TRBD1. Unmatched junction bases numbered 14, after V lost 0 bases and J lost 8 bases. The length of the CDR3 is 18 residues. Germline loops: CDR1 LGHNA, CDR2 YNFKEQ. For the CDR3, the DNA is TGTGCCAGCAGCCAAGATGGCCTCGGGACAGGGGGACGGTACGGCTACACCTTC. Amino acids: CASSQDGLGTGGRYGYTF.

This clonotype was detected a few times. V is TRBV29-1 and J is TRBJ1-1; 7 nucleotides match TRBD1. V lost 7 bases to trimming and J lost 2 bases; unmatched junction nucleotides: 7. This CDR3 spans 13 amino acids. CDR1 is SQVTM and CDR2 is ANQGSEA in the germline V gene. The CDR3 sequence: CSGIGTANTEAFF. The CDR3 DNA reads TGCAGCGGGATAGGGACAGCAAACACTGAAGCTTTCTTT. Together with reference TRBV29-1 and TRBJ1-1, the CDR3 gives the full variable domain: SAVISQKPSRDICQRGTSLTIQCQVDSQVTMMFWYRQQPGQSLTLIATANQGSEATYESGFVIDKFPISRPNLTFSTLTVSNMSPEDSSIYLCSGIGTANTEAFFGQGTRLTVV.

This clonotype has a handful of counts. The J gene is TRBJ2-7, the V gene TRBV6-1, with D possibly TRBD2 on 5 matching bases. This CDR3 has 14 amino acids. Trimming took 6 bases from V and 3 from J, leaving 15 bases between them. From germline, CDR1 is MNHNS and CDR2 SASEGT. CDR3 DNA sequence: TGTGCCAGCAGAAGGAGCGGTCAATACTACGAGCAGTACTTC. Its translation is CASRRSGQYYEQYF.

The chain couples TRBV12-3 or TRBV12-4 to TRBJ2-1; D gene ambiguous. The CDR3 totals 17 residues. Trimming cost V 10 bases and J 8 bases, with 30 bases left between them. The CDR3 DNA is TGTGCCACACAGACCCCGGATCTCGGCAGTGGGTTGGATGAGCAGTTCTTC. Amino acids: CATQTPDLGSGLDEQFF.

This rearrangement joins TRBV10-3 to TRBJ1-4; tentatively, D is TRBD1 (5 bases). Germline V CDR1 and CDR2: ENHRY, SYGVKD. Trimming shortened V by 4 bases and J by 4 bases, and 13 bases separated the two germline ends. This CDR3 is 15 amino acids long. CDR3 amino acids: CAISAGQRSNEKLFF. DNA of the CDR3: TGTGCCATCAGTGCAGGACAACGGAGTAATGAAAAACTGTTTTTT.

The chain is built from TRBV7-2 and TRBJ2-5, with 11 bases fitting TRBD2. There are 14 residues in the CDR3. The junction had 5 bases not matched to a gene; V was cut back by 4 bases and J by 7 bases. Germline CDR1 and CDR2: SGHTA and FQGNSA. In DNA, the CDR3 is TGTGCCAGCAGCTATCTTAGCGGGGGGGGGACCCAGTACTTC. Translation: CASSYLSGGGTQYF. The variable domain in full, with the rest retrieved from reference TRBV7-2 and TRBJ2-5, is GAGVSQSPSNKVTEKGKDVELRCDPISGHTALYWYRQSLGQGLEFLIYFQGNSAPDKSGLPSDRFSAERTGGSVSTLTIQRTQQEDSAVYLCASSYLSGGGTQYFGPGTRLLVL.

The CDR3 is CASSQEAPGRGNGYTF. The CDR3 DNA is TGCGCCAGCAGCCAAGAGGCCCCTGGGAGGGGAAATGGCTACACCTTC. This rearrangement joins TRBV4-1 to TRBJ1-2, with D possibly matching TRBD1 (5 bases). The CDR3 has 16 amino acids. The germline V gene has CDR1 MGHRA and CDR2 YSYEKL. The V end was cut by 0 bases, the J end by 6 bases, with 17 bases between.

This rearrangement joins TRBV11-2 to TRBJ2-7; TRBD1 matches 9 bases. This CDR3 has 17 amino acids. From germline, CDR1 is SGHAT and CDR2 FQNNGV. V was pared by 1 base and J by 5 bases, with 12 bases of the junction left unmatched. The CDR3 DNA reads TGTGCCAGCAGCTTAGGTCCCCCGACAGGGGGGCTCCACGAGCAGTACTTC. It yields the protein CASSLGPPTGGLHEQYF.

Here the CDR3 reads CASSLERGPSYNEQFF. The CDR3 bases are TGTGCCAGCAGTCTCGAGCGGGGGCCCTCCTACAATGAGCAGTTCTTC. This sequence joins TRBV27 and TRBJ2-1, with 8 nucleotides matching TRBD2. This CDR3 comprises 16 residues. Germline CDR1 MNHEY, CDR2 SMNVEV (reference sequence). Unmatched junction bases numbered 6, after V lost 5 bases and J lost 0 bases.